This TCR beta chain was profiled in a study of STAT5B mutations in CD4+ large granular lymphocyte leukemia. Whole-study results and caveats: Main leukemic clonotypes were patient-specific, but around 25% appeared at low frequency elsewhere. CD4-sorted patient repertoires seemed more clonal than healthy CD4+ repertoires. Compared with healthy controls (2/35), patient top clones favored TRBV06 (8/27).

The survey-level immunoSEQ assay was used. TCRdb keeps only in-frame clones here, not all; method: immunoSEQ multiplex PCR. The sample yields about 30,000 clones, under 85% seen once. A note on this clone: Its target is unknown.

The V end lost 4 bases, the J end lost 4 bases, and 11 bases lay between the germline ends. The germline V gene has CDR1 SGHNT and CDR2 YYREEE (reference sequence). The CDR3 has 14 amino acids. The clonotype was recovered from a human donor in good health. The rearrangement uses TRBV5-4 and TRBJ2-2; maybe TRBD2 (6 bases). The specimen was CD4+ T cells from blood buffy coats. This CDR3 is CASSLGAGTGELFF. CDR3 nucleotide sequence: TGTGCCAGCAGCCTCGGAGCGGGCACCGGGGAGCTGTTTTTT.